This T cell receptor beta chain came from a study of cytomegalovirus exposure and HLA in healthy donors. It was with 60 Vbeta and 13 Jbeta primers that the PCR ran. Generated by immunoSEQ multiplex PCR, the TCRdb table keeps only in-frame clones and is missing some. The table records roughly 170,000 clones, approximately 80% of them present only once. This CDR3 spans 11 amino acids. CDR1 and CDR2 from the germline V gene are SGHTA and FQGTGA. J was trimmed by 7 bases and V by 8 bases; bases with no gene match: 2. Sequencing used PBMCs. The TCR was taken from a female donor in good health and CMV-seronegative. The chain links TRBV7-3 to TRBJ2-1; 7 bases match TRBD2. CDR3 bases: TGTGCCAGCGGGGGGGGGAATGAGCAGTTCTTC. Amino acids: CASGGGNEQFF.